Below are 11 T cell receptor beta chains sequenced from a single sample in a study of blood T cell repertoires in COVID-19. The repertoire was sequenced with immunoSEQ multiplex PCR; TCRdb's copy has only in-frame clones and lacks some. The profile shows over 50,000 clones, 65% to 90% of them singletons. The sample consisted of peripheral blood. Source of these receptors: a human donor in a cohort sampled during active COVID-19.

The chain has TRBV27 and TRBJ2-5, with D possibly matching TRBD1 (5 bases). Germline-derived CDR1 and CDR2 are MNHEY and SMNVEV (reference sequence). The CDR3 totals 15 residues. V was cut by 4 bases and J by 5 bases, with 17 bases left in between. The CDR3 reads CASSSPQGGRETQYF. CDR3 DNA sequence: TGTGCCAGCAGTTCTCCCCAGGGCGGTAGGGAGACCCAGTACTTC.

This clone has a handful of counts. The sample holds other DNA sequences that translate to the same CDR3. The gene calls are TRBV5-1 and TRBJ2-1; 9 bases line up with TRBD2. J gave up 0 bases and V 4 bases, and 2 bases lay outside the gene matches. The V gene's germline CDR1 is SGHRS and CDR2 YFSETQ. The CDR3 contains 15 residues. The CDR3: CASSLSGSSYNEQFF. The DNA for the CDR3 is TGCGCCAGCAGCCTTAGCGGGAGCTCCTACAATGAGCAGTTCTTC.

The gene calls are TRBV11-3 and TRBJ2-2; 9 bases align to TRBD1. The CDR3 spans 17 residues. Unmatched junction bases numbered 9, after V lost 5 bases and J lost 2 bases. Per the germline V gene, CDR1 is SGHNT and CDR2 is YENEEA. The CDR3 DNA reads TGTGCCAGCAGCCCAGGGACAGGGTGGGACAACACCGGGGAGCTGTTTTTT. It specifies CASSPGTGWDNTGELFF.

This chain joins TRBV19 and TRBJ2-3; D possibly corresponds to TRBD2 (6 bases). The length of the CDR3 is 17 residues. V was clipped by 4 bases and J by 0 bases, with 17 bases between them. The germline V gene encodes CDR1 LNHDA and CDR2 SQIVND (reference sequence). The CDR3 sequence: CASSRPGASVSTDTQYF. The CDR3 nucleotides are TGTGCCAGTAGTAGACCCGGGGCTAGCGTTAGCACAGATACGCAGTATTTT.

This clone appeared a single time. The gene calls are TRBV9 and TRBJ2-3; 11 bases match TRBD1. The V segment lost 3 bases and the J segment 2 bases; nucleotides outside the gene matches: 5. The CDR3 has 16 residues. Germline CDR1 and CDR2: SGDLS and YYNGEE. The CDR3 DNA sequence: TGTGCCAGCAGCGCCAGGACAGGGGGCTTCACAGATACGCAGTATTTT. The encoded protein is CASSARTGGFTDTQYF.

V gene TRBV28 combines with J gene TRBJ2-6, with 11 bases fitting TRBD1. CDR3 length: 21 amino acids. The trim removed 6 bases at V and 0 bases at J, leaving 16 bases unmatched. Germline assignment: CDR1 MDHEN and CDR2 SYDVKM. CDR3 residues: CASRKSIFRTGGSSGANVLTF. CDR3 nucleotide sequence: TGTGCCAGCAGGAAGAGTATCTTCCGGACAGGGGGCAGCTCTGGGGCCAACGTCCTGACTTTC.

The V gene is TRBV6-5, the J gene TRBJ2-4; a weak D match, TRBD2 (7 bases). V dropped 0 bases and J dropped 2 bases, with 11 bases sitting between them. Germline V gene sequence: CDR1 MNHEY, CDR2 SVGAGI. This CDR3 has 16 residues. The CDR3 reads CASSYSRGGSKNIQYF. CDR3 sequence (DNA): TGTGCCAGCAGTTACTCGAGGGGGGGCTCCAAAAACATTCAGTACTTC.

The chain employs TRBV5-1 and TRBJ2-1; 9 bases fit TRBD2. Per the germline V gene, CDR1 is SGHRS and CDR2 is YFSETQ. The CDR3 is made up of 15 amino acids. The ends lost 7 bases at V and 8 bases at J; junction bases unmatched: 13. The CDR3 loop reads CASEKAGGPSDEQFF. DNA for the CDR3: TGCGCCAGCGAAAAGGCGGGAGGGCCCTCTGATGAGCAGTTCTTC.

The chain employs TRBV7-2 and TRBJ1-2, with a possible D match to TRBD1 (6 bases). The CDR3 covers 14 residues. Germline lookup yields CDR1 SGHTA and CDR2 FQGNSA. Trimming cost V 2 bases and J 8 bases, with 15 bases left between them. This chain's CDR3 is CASSLFPGARGYTF. CDR3 in DNA: TGTGCCAGCAGCTTATTTCCAGGGGCAAGGGGCTACACCTTC.

The gene calls are TRBV27 and TRBJ1-2; D possibly corresponds to TRBD1 (5 bases). The CDR3 covers 13 residues. V lost 3 bases to trimming and J lost 4 bases, with 9 bases between them. The germline V gene encodes CDR1 MNHEY and CDR2 SMNVEV (reference sequence). DNA for the CDR3: TGTGCCAGCAGTTTTGGCGGGGCCTATGGCTACACCTTC. As protein: CASSFGGAYGYTF.

The chain employs TRBV5-1 and TRBJ2-1; the match to TRBD2 covers 10 bases. The CDR3 spans 15 residues. V lost 2 bases, J lost 4 bases, and 3 bases stayed unmatched. The germline gives CDR1 SGHRS, CDR2 YFSETQ. Written as DNA, the CDR3 is TGCGCCAGCAGCTTAGCGGGAGGGTGGTACAATGAGCAGTTCTTC. This encodes CASSLAGGWYNEQFF.